This TCR beta chain was identified during a study of T cells after yellow fever vaccination (dated by TCRdb to about 2019). For context, the study as a whole: The SMART-Seq v4 Ultra Low Input RNA kit was used to prepare libraries from fractions with low cell numbers. Blood was drawn at multiple timepoints before and after primary and secondary immunization, with bulk PBMC replicates and cell subsets isolated. Two healthy male donors, one aged 18 to 30 and one aged 30 to 40 years, made up the cohort. To follow T-cell clones before and after both primary and booster YFV17D yellow fever vaccination, bulk TCR alpha and beta repertoires underwent longitudinal sequencing. The research as a whole found: A small fraction of clonotypes appeared in both the CD4 and CD8 compartments, likely as a result of convergent recombination. After the booster, most of the clones that had expanded following primary vaccination were detected again (roughly 97% of CD4 and 80% to 90% of CD8), which suggests that memory was broadly maintained. Because only two donors were included in the study, the extent to which the findings can be generalized is limited. Because abundant contaminating clonotypes from the bulk population could be contained in FACS-sorted repertoires, computational filtering was required. Compared with the primary T-cell response, the secondary T-cell response was weaker but faster, peaking on day 5 rather than day 15.

The sample's treatment or condition label is to be understood as: live attenuated yellow fever vaccine strain. At every blood-draw timepoint, two biological replicates of bulk PBMCs were collected. PBMCs were isolated from peripheral blood using a standard Ficoll-Paque protocol. TriZol was used to extract RNA from bulk PBMCs, CD4 and CD8 fractions, and dextramer-positive and dextramer-negative fractions. TCRdb names Illumina NovaSeq 6000 as the instrument used. Synthesis of TCR cDNA relied on 5'RACE template switching, a step that introduced a universal primer site along with unique molecular identifiers. Priming of cDNA synthesis was performed from both the TCR alpha and TCR beta constant segments. Two PCR steps were used to amplify libraries, with sample barcodes and sequencing adapters being added in the second step. Sequencing of libraries was done on Illumina HiSeq 2500 (2x100 bp) or NovaSeq (2x150 bp). The source study handled its data this way. MIGEC was used to demultiplex reads and collapse the reads into UMI consensus sequences, and MiXCR was used for V(D)J alignment. Clonotypes responding to the vaccine were identified with edgeR on replicate PBMC samples, with the criteria of FDR below 0.01 and a log2 fold change above 5 up to day 15. Bulk clonotypes were assigned CD4 or CD8 identity according to which sequenced CD4 or CD8 repertoire held them at higher abundance. The public reads were run again by TCRdb, first through fastp at Q25 and then through MiXCR, and only productive beta chains were kept. Identical CDR3 proteins give one entry, which carries the most common genes and DNA. The V and J calls and clone size come from TCRdb's table, not from the authors' own analysis. This sample is represented by hundreds of thousands of distinct CDR3 sequences; around 3.6% of them were singletons. The ten largest clones add up to roughly a quarter of the sample.

This clonotype was seen a handful of times. The specificity of this receptor is unknown. Base-call qualities are not available, and no considerably larger clone is one nucleotide away. This sample comprised PBMCs, obtained on the day of the yellow fever booster vaccination. The receptor's source is a man between 18 and 35 years old who received the YFV17D yellow fever vaccine.

Read as DNA, the sequence is TGTGCCATCAGTGCTAGCGGGGGGGCCTATACTAGGGATACGCAGTATTTT. It specifies CAISASGGAYTRDTQYF. The chain employs TRBV10-3 and TRBJ2-3; 12 bases in the junction line up with TRBD2. Germline trimming: 4 bases from V, 6 bases from J; junction bases outside gene matches: 11. Spanning cysteine to phenylalanine, the CDR3 consists of 17 amino acids. Of the read, only the CDR3 DNA is kept; its 51 bases are in frame from base 1. Sequences ENHRY (CDR1) and SYGVKD (CDR2) are obtained from the germline V gene.